This TCR beta chain appears in the sequencing data of a study of CD8+ T cells in alopecia areata. Overall study findings and caveats: Patients displayed less clarity in TCR sharing than mice, a finding possibly related to HLA. Normal-skin resident alphabeta T cells also appear among scalp sample sequences. Lesional scalp displayed greater clonality than normal scalp, most notably in alopecia totalis/universalis.

Of note for this clone: What it binds is unknown.

Sorting from PBMCs produced CD4+ and CD8+ T cells. In each case, RNA was isolated and then reverse transcribed into cDNA as the sequencing template. Sequencing used immunoSEQ multiplex PCR; TCRdb keeps in-frame clones, though not all of them. This table has about 140,000 clones, about 60% appearing once. Germline V gene sequence: CDR1 SGDLS, CDR2 YYNGEE. V lost 4 bases to trimming and J lost 8 bases, with 18 bases between them. The CDR3 length is 14 residues. This TCR derives from a human donor in good health. The rearrangement links TRBV9 to TRBJ2-5; D could derive from TRBD1 or TRBD2 (7 bases each). Sequencing was performed on CD4+ T cells sorted from blood. In nucleotides, the CDR3 is TGTGCCAGCAGCCTCAGACAGGGAGGGGCCACCCAGTACTTC. Its protein product is CASSLRQGGATQYF.